The entry that follows covers one T cell receptor (beta chain) sequence. What it binds is not known. The RNA, about 0.5 to 1 ug, was put through reverse transcription using random hexamers. TCRdb analysed the immunoSEQ multiplex PCR reads with MiXCR anew, one entry per CDR3 protein. The sample lists fewer than 300,000 distinct CDR3 sequences; approximately 81% were seen once. The sample originates from a study of CD8 T cells in Susac syndrome. V was pared by 3 bases and J by 8 bases, with 8 bases of the junction left unmatched. CDR3 length equals 15 residues. Germline CDR1 is MNHEY and CDR2 is SVGAGI. Study-wide findings and caveats: A relatively small number of individuals underwent TCR sequencing and HLA analysis.

This receptor was obtained from a human donor with multiple sclerosis. Input material: CD8+ T cells from PBMCs. V usage is TRBV6-5 and J usage is TRBJ2-1; TRBD2 matches 9 bases. CDR3: CASSYMAGGQDEQFF. CDR3 in DNA: TGTGCCAGCAGTTATATGGCGGGAGGGCAGGATGAGCAGTTCTTC.